A single sample gave rise to the 18 T cell receptor beta chains below, sequenced in a study of shared clonotypes between healthy human individuals (dated by TCRdb to 2018 to 2021). Library preparation was by the immunoSEQ multiplex PCR assay. Drawn from immuneACCESS, this table holds only the in-frame rearrangements with V and J called that TCRdb kept. Clones are partly lost; checked studies trace under half to an unresolved V gene and leave the rest unexplained. The sample table shows approximately 2,300,000 clones, and about 90% are seen once. The ten biggest clones cover more than 0.35% of the sample. The sequencing sample was made of naive CD4+ T cells from PBMCs. Per the publication, the cell subset or site label means: CD45RA+ positively selected. Every receptor here comes from a young man in good health. Some clones in this sample may be carry-over from other donors' samples.

V and J are TRBV9 and TRBJ1-2, with a possible D match to TRBD1 (5 bases). Trimming pared 0 bases from V and 8 bases from J, leaving 20 bases between. Germline V gene sequence: CDR1 SGDLS, CDR2 YYNGEE. CDR3 length: 16 amino acids. The CDR3 is CASSVDSAGLSMGYTF. CDR3 DNA: TGTGCCAGCAGCGTAGATTCCGCGGGGCTCTCTATGGGCTACACCTTC. Using reference TRBV9 and TRBJ1-2 for the parts outside the CDR3, the full variable domain is DSGVTQTPKHLITATGQRVTLRCSPRSGDLSVYWYQQSLDQGLQFLIQYYNGEERAKGNILERFSAQQFPDLHSELNLSSLELGDSALYFCASSVDSAGLSMGYTFGSGTRLTVV.

As concerns this clone: The sample carries other DNA sequences with the same CDR3. The J gene is TRBJ2-1, the V gene TRBV6-6; D is possibly TRBD1 (6 bases). The germline V gene has CDR1 MNHNY and CDR2 SVGAGI (reference sequence). The CDR3 loop spans 15 amino acids. The V end lost 2 bases, the J end lost 0 bases, and 8 bases lay between the germline ends. The CDR3 coding sequence is TGTGCCAGCAGTTACGGGGGCAGCTCCTACAATGAGCAGTTCTTC. It codes for CASSYGGSSYNEQFF.

V and J are TRBV7-8 and TRBJ1-4; D remains unclear. Germline CDR1 and CDR2: SGHVS and FQNEAQ. V dropped 1 base and J dropped 0 bases, with 9 bases sitting between them. The CDR3 has 16 amino acids. The CDR3 protein is CASSLDAPATNEKLFF. DNA for the CDR3: TGTGCCAGCAGCTTAGATGCCCCCGCAACTAATGAAAAACTGTTTTTT.

This sequence joins TRBV10-1 and TRBJ1-2, with D perhaps TRBD1 (5 bases). V shed 4 bases and J shed 4 bases, with 19 bases lying between them. Germline-derived CDR1 and CDR2 are WNHNN and SYGVQD (reference sequence). CDR3 length: 16 residues. CDR3 DNA sequence: TGCGCCAGCAGTGGCCTGGGGGGGGATCAAAGCTATGGCTACACCTTC. It encodes CASSGLGGDQSYGYTF.

CDR3 sequence: CASSLQGGLTYEQYF. In nucleotides, the CDR3 is TGTGCCAGCAGCTTACAAGGGGGGCTTACCTACGAGCAGTACTTC. The V and J genes are TRBV7-3 and TRBJ2-7; perhaps D is TRBD1 or TRBD2 (6 bases each). Trimming removed 2 bases from V and 2 bases from J, with 13 bases in between. The CDR3 covers 15 residues. Germline-derived CDR1 and CDR2 are SGHTA and FQGTGA. The whole variable domain, filled in from reference TRBV7-3 and TRBJ2-7, reads GAGVSQTPSNKVTEKGKYVELRCDPISGHTALYWYRQSLGQGPEFLIYFQGTGAADDSGLPNDRFFAVRPEGSVSTLKIQRTERGDSAVYLCASSLQGGLTYEQYFGPGTRLTVT.

The chain recombines TRBV7-9 with TRBJ1-4; weak D call: TRBD1 (6 bases). V lost 5 bases and J lost 0, with 10 bases in between. CDR1 is SEHNR, CDR2 FQNEAQ, per germline (reference sequence). The CDR3 sequence is 15 residues long. The CDR3 spells CASSPRGATNEKLFF. As DNA, the CDR3 is TGTGCCAGCAGCCCCAGGGGTGCAACTAATGAAAAACTGTTTTTT.

The genes are TRBV7-3 and TRBJ2-3; D gene uncertain. This CDR3 is 15 amino acids long. Germline assignment: CDR1 SGHTA and CDR2 FQGTGA. Trimming cost V 1 base and J 3 bases, with 11 bases left between them. In DNA form, the CDR3 reads TGTGCCAGCAGCTTAATGGGGATGTGGACAGATACGCAGTATTTT. Protein product: CASSLMGMWTDTQYF.

The rearrangement uses TRBV5-4 and TRBJ2-3; TRBD2 matches at 10 bases. CDR1 is SGHNT and CDR2 is YYREEE in the germline V gene (reference sequence). V gave up 5 bases and J gave up 4 bases; unmatched junction bases: 7. CDR3 length equals 15 residues. In DNA, the CDR3 is TGTGCCAGCAGATCTAGCGGGAGCGTCTCAGATACGCAGTATTTT. The encoded protein is CASRSSGSVSDTQYF. The full variable domain, completed using reference TRBV5-4 and TRBJ2-3, is ETGVTQSPTHLIKTRGQQVTLRCSSQSGHNTVSWYQQALGQGPQFIFQYYREEENGRGNFPPRFSGLQFPNYSSELNVNALELDDSALYLCASRSSGSVSDTQYFGPGTRLTVL.

This chain uses TRBV5-1 with TRBJ2-5; possibly TRBD2 for D (6 bases). Germline CDR1 SGHRS, CDR2 YFSETQ. With 3 bases removed from V and 5 bases from J, the gap between germline ends came to 11 bases. This CDR3 spans 13 amino acids. The CDR3 DNA reads TGCGCCAGCAGCTGGGACTCCGGGGAGACCCAGTACTTC. Amino acids: CASSWDSGETQYF.

The chain employs TRBV6-1 and TRBJ1-3; TRBD1 might be the D (6 bases). The CDR3 is made up of 14 amino acids. The V and J ends lost 6 bases and 2 bases respectively, with 11 bases between them. Germline CDR1 and CDR2: MNHNS and SASEGT. CDR3 nucleotides: TGTGCCAGCAGCCAGACAGGAACTGGAAACACCATATATTTT. Translating it yields CASSQTGTGNTIYF.

The chain combines TRBV5-1 with TRBJ2-2, with 9 positions matching TRBD1. Germline trimming cut 3 bases from V and 4 bases from J; bases unmatched to any gene: 7. CDR1 is SGHRS and CDR2 is YFSETQ in the germline V gene. The CDR3 runs 16 residues. The CDR3: CASSSQGASGTGELFF. The CDR3 nucleotides are TGCGCCAGCAGCTCACAGGGGGCGAGCGGCACCGGGGAGCTGTTTTTT.

With respect to this clone: This sequence is one base from a far larger clone and is likely a read error. In the same sample, other DNA sequences code for this CDR3. Here the CDR3 reads CASSEGDYEQYF. CDR3 DNA sequence: TGTGCCAGTTCAGAAGGCGACTACGAGCAGTACTTC. This chain uses TRBV6-5 with TRBJ2-7; D uncertain. Germline V lookup: CDR1 MNHEY, CDR2 SVGAGI. The CDR3 consists of 12 residues. V lost 9 bases and J 3 bases, leaving 12 bases between the germline ends.

V and J are TRBV28 and TRBJ2-2; the D gene is possibly TRBD1 (6 bases). This CDR3 region has 11 residues. Germline assignment: CDR1 MDHEN and CDR2 SYDVKM. V gave up 6 bases and J gave up 14 bases, with 13 bases separating them. The CDR3, as DNA: TGTGCCAGCAGCTCTGGACAGACACTGTTTTTT. Translated, it gives CASSSGQTLFF.

The V and J genes are TRBV6-4 and TRBJ2-6; weak D call: TRBD2 (6 bases). This CDR3 has 13 amino acids. Trimming stripped 8 bases from V and 4 bases from J, with 9 bases between. Germline V CDR1 and CDR2: MRHNA, SNTAGT. CDR3 residues: CASGGTGANVLTF. CDR3 bases: TGTGCCAGCGGAGGGACCGGGGCCAACGTCCTGACTTTC.

The V gene is TRBV5-1, the J gene TRBJ1-3, with D unclear. With 0 bases removed from V and 2 bases from J, the gap between germline ends came to 6 bases. Germline V gene sequence: CDR1 SGHRS, CDR2 YFSETQ. The CDR3 spans 14 residues. The CDR3 region is CASSLGHTGNTIYF. The CDR3 coding sequence is TGCGCCAGCAGCTTGGGACACACTGGAAACACCATATATTTT.

The chain employs TRBV28 and TRBJ2-7; the D call may be TRBD1 or TRBD2 (5 bases each). Germline CDR1 and CDR2: MDHEN and SYDVKM. V lost 3 bases and J 9 bases, leaving 15 bases between the germline ends. CDR3 length: 13 residues. Here the CDR3 reads CASSFRDGLRQYF. Here the CDR3 DNA reads TGTGCCAGCAGTTTCCGGGACGGACTCCGGCAGTACTTC.

The V gene is TRBV5-4, the J gene TRBJ2-7, with D perhaps being TRBD1 or TRBD2 (6 bases each). CDR3 length: 14 residues. Germline values: CDR1 SGHNT, CDR2 YYREEE (reference sequence). Trimming took 3 bases from V and 7 from J, leaving 17 bases between them. CDR3 sequence reads: CASSWGRGLSEQYF. CDR3 bases: TGTGCCAGCAGCTGGGGCAGGGGACTGAGTGAGCAGTACTTC.

The gene calls are TRBV7-2 and TRBJ2-3; 15 positions agree with TRBD2. The germline CDR1 and CDR2 sequences are SGHTA and FQGNSA. With V trimmed by 6 bases and J by 5 bases, 6 bases remained unmatched. This CDR3 region has 16 residues. CDR3 residues: CASRPPGLAGGDTQYF. CDR3 DNA: TGTGCCAGCAGGCCTCCGGGACTAGCGGGAGGAGATACGCAGTATTTT. The variable domain in full, completed from reference TRBV7-2 and TRBJ2-3, reads GAGVSQSPSNKVTEKGKDVELRCDPISGHTALYWYRQSLGQGLEFLIYFQGNSAPDKSGLPSDRFSAERTGGSVSTLTIQRTQQEDSAVYLCASRPPGLAGGDTQYFGPGTRLTVL.